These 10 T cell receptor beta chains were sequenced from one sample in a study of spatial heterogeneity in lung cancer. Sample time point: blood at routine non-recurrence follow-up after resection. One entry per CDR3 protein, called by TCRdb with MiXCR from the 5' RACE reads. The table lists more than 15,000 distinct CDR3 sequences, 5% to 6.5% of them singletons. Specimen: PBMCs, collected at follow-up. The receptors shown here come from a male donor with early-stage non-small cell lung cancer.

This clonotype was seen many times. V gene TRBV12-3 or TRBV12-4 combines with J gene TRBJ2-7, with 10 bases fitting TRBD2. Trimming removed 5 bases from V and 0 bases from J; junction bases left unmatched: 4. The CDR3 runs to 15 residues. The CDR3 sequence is CASSLRTSGSYEQYF. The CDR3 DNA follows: TGTGCCAGCAGTCTAAGGACTAGCGGCTCCTACGAGCAGTACTTC.

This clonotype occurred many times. The CDR3 nucleotides read TGTGCCAGCAGCTTAGCGAGAGGGACTAGCGGTAAAGAGACCCAGTACTTC. It is translated as CASSLARGTSGKETQYF. The chain joins TRBV7-8 to TRBJ2-5, with 11 bases aligning to TRBD2. Per the germline V gene, CDR1 is SGHVS and CDR2 is FQNEAQ. The V and J ends lost 0 bases and 3 bases, in that order; junction bases with no gene match: 6. The CDR3 sequence is 17 residues long.

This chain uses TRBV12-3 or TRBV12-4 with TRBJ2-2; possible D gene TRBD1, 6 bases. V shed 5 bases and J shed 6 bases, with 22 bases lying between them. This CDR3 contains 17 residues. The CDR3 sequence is CASSPPYREPRAGELFF. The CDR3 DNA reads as TGTGCCAGCAGTCCACCTTACAGGGAACCCAGAGCCGGGGAGCTGTTTTTT.

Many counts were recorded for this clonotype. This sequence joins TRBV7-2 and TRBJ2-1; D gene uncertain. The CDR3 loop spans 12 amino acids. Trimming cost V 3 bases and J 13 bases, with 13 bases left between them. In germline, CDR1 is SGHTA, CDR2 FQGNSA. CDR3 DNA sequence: TGTGCCAGCAGCTTGTCCCGCCGCCCTCAGTTCTTC. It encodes CASSLSRRPQFF. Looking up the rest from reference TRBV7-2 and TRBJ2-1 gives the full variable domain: GAGVSQSPSNKVTEKGKDVELRCDPISGHTALYWYRQSLGQGLEFLIYFQGNSAPDKSGLPSDRFSAERTGGSVSTLTIQRTQQEDSAVYLCASSLSRRPQFFGPGTRLTVL.

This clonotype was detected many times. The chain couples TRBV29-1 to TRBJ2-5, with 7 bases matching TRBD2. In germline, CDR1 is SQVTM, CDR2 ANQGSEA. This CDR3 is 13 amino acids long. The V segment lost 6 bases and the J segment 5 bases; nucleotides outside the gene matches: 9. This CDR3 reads CSVGGTFGETQYF. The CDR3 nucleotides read TGCAGCGTGGGGGGGACCTTTGGCGAGACCCAGTACTTC. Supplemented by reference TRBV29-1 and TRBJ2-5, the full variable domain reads SAVISQKPSRDICQRGTSLTIQCQVDSQVTMMFWYRQQPGQSLTLIATANQGSEATYESGFVIDKFPISRPNLTFSTLTVSNMSPEDSSIYLCSVGGTFGETQYFGPGTRLLVL.

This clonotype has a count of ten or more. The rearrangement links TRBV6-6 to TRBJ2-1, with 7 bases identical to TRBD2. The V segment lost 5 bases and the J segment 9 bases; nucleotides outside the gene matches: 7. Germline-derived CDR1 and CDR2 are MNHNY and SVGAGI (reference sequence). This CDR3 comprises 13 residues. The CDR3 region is CASSPSGTGEQFF. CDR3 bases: TGTGCCAGCAGTCCTAGCGGTACGGGTGAGCAGTTCTTC.

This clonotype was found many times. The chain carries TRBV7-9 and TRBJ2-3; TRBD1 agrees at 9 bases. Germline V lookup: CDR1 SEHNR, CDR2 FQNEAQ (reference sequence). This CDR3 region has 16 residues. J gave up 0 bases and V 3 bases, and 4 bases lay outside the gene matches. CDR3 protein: CASSFNRGLSTDTQYF. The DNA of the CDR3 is TGTGCCAGCAGCTTTAACAGGGGGCTTAGCACAGATACGCAGTATTTT.

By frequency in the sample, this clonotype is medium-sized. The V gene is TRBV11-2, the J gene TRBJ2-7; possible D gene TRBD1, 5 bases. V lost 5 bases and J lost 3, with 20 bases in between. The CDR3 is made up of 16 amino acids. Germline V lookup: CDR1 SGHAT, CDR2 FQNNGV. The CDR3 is CASSLPLGPLNYEQYF. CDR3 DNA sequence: TGTGCCAGCAGCCTACCACTGGGGCCGTTGAACTACGAGCAGTACTTC.

The CDR3 nucleotides read TGTGCCAGCAGTCCCCCCGGGAAGTTCCCAGATACGCAGTATTTT. It translates to CASSPPGKFPDTQYF. The chain is built from TRBV2 and TRBJ2-3; D might be TRBD2 (5 bases). Germline-derived CDR1 and CDR2 are SNHLY and FYNNEI. V was trimmed by 5 bases and J by 4 bases, leaving 16 bases between them. The CDR3 is made up of 15 amino acids.

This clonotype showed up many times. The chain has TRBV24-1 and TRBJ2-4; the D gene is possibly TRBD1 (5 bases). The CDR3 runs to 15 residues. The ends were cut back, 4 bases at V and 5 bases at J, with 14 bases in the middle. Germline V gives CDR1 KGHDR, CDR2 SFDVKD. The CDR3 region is CATSDPTRAENIQYF. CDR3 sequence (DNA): TGTGCCACCAGTGACCCTACCAGGGCTGAAAACATTCAGTACTTC.